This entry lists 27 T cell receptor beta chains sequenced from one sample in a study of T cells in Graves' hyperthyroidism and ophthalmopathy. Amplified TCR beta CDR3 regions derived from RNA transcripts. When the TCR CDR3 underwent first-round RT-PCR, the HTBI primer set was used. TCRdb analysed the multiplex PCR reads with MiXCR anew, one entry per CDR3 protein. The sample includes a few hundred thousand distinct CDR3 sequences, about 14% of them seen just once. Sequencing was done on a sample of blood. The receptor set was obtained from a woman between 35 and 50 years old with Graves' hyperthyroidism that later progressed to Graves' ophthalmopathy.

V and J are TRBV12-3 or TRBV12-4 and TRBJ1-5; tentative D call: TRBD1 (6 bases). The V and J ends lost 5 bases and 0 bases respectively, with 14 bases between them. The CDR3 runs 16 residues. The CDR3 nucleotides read TGTGCCAGCAGTGCTAGGACAGTAAATAGCAATCAGCCCCAGCATTTT. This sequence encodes CASSARTVNSNQPQHF.

Here the CDR3 reads CASSLFRLAGGREQFF. DNA for the CDR3: TGTGCCAGCAGCTTGTTTCGACTAGCGGGAGGACGTGAGCAGTTCTTC. The rearrangement uses TRBV5-6 and TRBJ2-1; 13 bases align to TRBD2. This CDR3 has 16 amino acids. V lost 1 base to trimming and J lost 9 bases; unmatched junction nucleotides: 7. Germline V CDR1 and CDR2: SGHDT, YYEEEE.

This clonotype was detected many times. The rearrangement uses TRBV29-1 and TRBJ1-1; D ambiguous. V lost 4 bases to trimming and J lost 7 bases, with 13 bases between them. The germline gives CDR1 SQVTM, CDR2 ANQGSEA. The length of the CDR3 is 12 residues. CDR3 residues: CSVAYMVGEAFF. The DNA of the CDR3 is TGCAGCGTTGCCTATATGGTTGGTGAAGCTTTCTTT.

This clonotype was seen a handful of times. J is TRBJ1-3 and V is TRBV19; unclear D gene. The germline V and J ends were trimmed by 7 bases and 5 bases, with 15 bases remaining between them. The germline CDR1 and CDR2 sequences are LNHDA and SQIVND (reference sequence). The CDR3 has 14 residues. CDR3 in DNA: TGTGCCAGTACCGACGCCGGTATCCGAAACACCATATATTTT. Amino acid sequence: CASTDAGIRNTIYF.

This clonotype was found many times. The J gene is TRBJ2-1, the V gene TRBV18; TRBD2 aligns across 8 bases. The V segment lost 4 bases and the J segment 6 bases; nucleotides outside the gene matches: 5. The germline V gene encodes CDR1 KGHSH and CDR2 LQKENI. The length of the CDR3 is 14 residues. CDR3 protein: CASSRWSGGNEQFF. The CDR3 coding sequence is TGTGCCAGCTCACGTTGGAGCGGGGGCAATGAGCAGTTCTTC.

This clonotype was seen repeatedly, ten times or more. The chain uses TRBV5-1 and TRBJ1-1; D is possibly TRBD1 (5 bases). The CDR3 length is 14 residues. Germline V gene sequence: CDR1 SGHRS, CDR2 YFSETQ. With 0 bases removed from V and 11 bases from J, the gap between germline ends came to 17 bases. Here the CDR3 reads CASSLVRGVGMAFF. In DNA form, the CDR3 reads TGCGCCAGCAGCTTGGTTCGGGGGGTCGGCATGGCTTTCTTT.

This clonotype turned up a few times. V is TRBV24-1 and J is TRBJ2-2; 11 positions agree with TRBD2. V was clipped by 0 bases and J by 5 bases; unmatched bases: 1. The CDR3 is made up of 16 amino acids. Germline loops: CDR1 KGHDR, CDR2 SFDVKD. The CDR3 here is CATSDLRTSGTGELFF. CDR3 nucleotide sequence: TGTGCCACCAGTGATTTGAGGACTAGCGGGACCGGGGAGCTGTTTTTT.

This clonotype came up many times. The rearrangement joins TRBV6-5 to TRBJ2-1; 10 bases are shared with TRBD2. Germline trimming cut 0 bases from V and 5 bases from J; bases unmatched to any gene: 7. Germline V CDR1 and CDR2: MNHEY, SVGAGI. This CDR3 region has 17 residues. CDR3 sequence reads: CASSYSVLAGANNEQFF. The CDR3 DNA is TGTGCCAGCAGTTACTCGGTCCTAGCGGGAGCCAACAATGAGCAGTTCTTC.

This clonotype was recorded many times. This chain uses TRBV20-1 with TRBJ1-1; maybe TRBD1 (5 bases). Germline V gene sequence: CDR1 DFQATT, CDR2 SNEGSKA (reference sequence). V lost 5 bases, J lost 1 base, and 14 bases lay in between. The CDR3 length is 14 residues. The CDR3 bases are TGCAGTGCTGGCGGGGCCAGACAGAACACTGAAGCTTTCTTT. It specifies CSAGGARQNTEAFF.

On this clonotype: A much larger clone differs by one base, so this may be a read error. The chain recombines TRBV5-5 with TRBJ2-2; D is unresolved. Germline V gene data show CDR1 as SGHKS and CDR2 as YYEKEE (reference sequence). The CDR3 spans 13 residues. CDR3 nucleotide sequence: TGTACCAGCAGCTTGTGGGTCCCCGGGGAGCTGTTTTTT. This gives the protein CTSSLWVPGELFF.

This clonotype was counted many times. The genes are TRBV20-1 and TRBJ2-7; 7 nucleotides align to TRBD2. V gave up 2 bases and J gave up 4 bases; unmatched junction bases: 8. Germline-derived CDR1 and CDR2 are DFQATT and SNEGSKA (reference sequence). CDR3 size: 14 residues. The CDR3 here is CSARYPGGGYEQYF. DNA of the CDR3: TGCAGTGCTAGATATCCGGGAGGCGGTTACGAGCAGTACTTC.

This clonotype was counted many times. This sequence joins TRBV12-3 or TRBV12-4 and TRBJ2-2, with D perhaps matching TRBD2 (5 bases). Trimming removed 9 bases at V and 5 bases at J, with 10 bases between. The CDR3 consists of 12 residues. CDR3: CASTTGTGELFF. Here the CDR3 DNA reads TGTGCCAGTACAACGGGGACCGGGGAGCTGTTTTTT.

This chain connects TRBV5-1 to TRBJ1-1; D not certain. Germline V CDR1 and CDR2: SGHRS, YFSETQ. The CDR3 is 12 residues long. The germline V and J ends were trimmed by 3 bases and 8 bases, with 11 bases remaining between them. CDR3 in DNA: TGCGCCAGCAGCTACTCCGACCGGGAAGCTTTCTTT. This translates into CASSYSDREAFF.

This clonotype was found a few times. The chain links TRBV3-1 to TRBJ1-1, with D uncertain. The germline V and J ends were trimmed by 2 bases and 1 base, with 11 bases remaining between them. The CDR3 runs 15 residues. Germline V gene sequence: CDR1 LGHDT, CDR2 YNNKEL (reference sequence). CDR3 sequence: CASSQQESPNTEAFF. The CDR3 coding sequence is TGTGCCAGCAGCCAACAGGAGAGCCCGAACACTGAAGCTTTCTTT.

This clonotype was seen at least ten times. The CDR3 is CAWGSGQTTDTQYF. CDR3 bases: TGTGCCTGGGGTTCCGGGCAGACCACAGATACGCAGTATTTT. The V and J genes are TRBV30 and TRBJ2-3, with no clear D. V shed 5 bases and J shed 2 bases, with 14 bases lying between them. Germline-derived CDR1 and CDR2 are GTSNPN and SVGIG (reference sequence). The CDR3 sequence is 14 residues long.

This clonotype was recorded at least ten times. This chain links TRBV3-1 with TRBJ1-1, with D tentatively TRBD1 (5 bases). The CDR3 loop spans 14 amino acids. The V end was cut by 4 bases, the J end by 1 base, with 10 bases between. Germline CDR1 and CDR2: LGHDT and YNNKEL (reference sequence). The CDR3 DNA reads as TGTGCCAGCAGCCCAGTAGACAGGAACACTGAAGCTTTCTTT. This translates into CASSPVDRNTEAFF.

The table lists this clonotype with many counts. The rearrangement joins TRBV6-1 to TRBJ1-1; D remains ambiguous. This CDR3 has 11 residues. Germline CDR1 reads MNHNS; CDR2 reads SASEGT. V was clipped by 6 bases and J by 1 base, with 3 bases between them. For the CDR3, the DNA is TGTGCCAGCAGGGAGAACACTGAAGCTTTCTTT. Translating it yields CASRENTEAFF.

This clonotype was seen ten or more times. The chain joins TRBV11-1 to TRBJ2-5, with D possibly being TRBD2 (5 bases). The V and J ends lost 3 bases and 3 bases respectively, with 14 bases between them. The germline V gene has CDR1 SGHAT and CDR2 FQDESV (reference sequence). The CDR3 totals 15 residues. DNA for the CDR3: TGTGCCAGCAGCTTTTACGGACTCCTGAAAGAGACCCAGTACTTC. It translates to CASSFYGLLKETQYF.

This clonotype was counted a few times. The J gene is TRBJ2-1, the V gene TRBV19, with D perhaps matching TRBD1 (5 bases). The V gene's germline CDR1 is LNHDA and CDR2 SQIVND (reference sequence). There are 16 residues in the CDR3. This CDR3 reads CVTTSRAKAFYNEQFF. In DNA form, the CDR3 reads TGTGTCACCACGTCCAGGGCCAAGGCATTCTACAATGAGCAGTTCTTC.

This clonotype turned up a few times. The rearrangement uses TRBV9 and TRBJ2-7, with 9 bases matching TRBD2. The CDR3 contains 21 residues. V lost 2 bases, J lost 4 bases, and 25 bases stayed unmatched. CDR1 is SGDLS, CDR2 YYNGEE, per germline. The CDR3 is CASSVEGAVVAGDNVGYEQYF. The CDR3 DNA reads TGTGCCAGCAGCGTTGAGGGGGCAGTGGTAGCGGGAGACAACGTAGGGTACGAGCAGTACTTC.

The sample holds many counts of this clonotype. CDR3 sequence: CASSFVLAATGELFF. In nucleotides, the CDR3 is TGTGCCAGCAGCTTTGTACTAGCGGCCACCGGGGAGCTGTTTTTT. V and J are TRBV13 and TRBJ2-2, with 8 positions matching TRBD2. The CDR3 extends over 15 amino acids. V lost 3 bases to trimming and J lost 4 bases; unmatched junction nucleotides: 4. Germline CDR1 is PRHDT and CDR2 is FYEKMQ (reference sequence).

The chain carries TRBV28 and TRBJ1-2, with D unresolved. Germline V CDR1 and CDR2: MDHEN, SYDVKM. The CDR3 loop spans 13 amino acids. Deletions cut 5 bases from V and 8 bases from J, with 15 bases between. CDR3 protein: CASSSEFLGGYTF. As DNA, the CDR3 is TGTGCCAGCAGTAGTGAGTTTTTGGGAGGCTACACCTTC.

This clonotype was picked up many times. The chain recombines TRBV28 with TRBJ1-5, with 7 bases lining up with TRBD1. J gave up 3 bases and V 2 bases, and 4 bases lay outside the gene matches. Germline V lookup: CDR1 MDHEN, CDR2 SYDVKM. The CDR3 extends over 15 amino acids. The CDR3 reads CASSLGGQYNQPQHF. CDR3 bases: TGTGCCAGCAGTTTAGGGGGACAGTACAATCAGCCCCAGCATTTT.

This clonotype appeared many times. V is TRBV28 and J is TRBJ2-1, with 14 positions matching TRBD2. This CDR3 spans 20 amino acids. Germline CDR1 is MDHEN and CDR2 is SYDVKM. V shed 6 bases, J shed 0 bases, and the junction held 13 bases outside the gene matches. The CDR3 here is CASSLPGLAGVGRSYNEQFF. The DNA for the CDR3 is TGTGCCAGCAGCTTACCGGGACTAGCGGGAGTCGGACGCTCCTACAATGAGCAGTTCTTC.

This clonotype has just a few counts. The CDR3, as DNA: TGTGCCAGCAGCTACCTAGCGGGAGGAAGCTACAATGAGCAGTTCTTC. Translated, it gives CASSYLAGGSYNEQFF. V is TRBV7-3 and J is TRBJ2-1; 11 bases agree with TRBD2. CDR3 length: 16 residues. Per germline, CDR1 SGHTA and CDR2 FQGTGA. Losses at the gene ends were 4 bases for V and 3 bases for J; bases not matched to a gene: 5.

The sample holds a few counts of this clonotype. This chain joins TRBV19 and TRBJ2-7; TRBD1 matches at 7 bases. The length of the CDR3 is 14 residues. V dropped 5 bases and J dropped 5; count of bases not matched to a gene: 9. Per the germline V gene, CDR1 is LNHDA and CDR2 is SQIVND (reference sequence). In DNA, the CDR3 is TGTGCCAGTAGTTCTGACAGGGTAACCGACGAGCAGTACTTC. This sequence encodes CASSSDRVTDEQYF.

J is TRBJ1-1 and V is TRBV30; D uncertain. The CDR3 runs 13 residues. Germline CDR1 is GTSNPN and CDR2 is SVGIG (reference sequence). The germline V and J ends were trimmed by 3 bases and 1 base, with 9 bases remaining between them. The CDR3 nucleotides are TGTGCCTGGAGCCGAGACTGGAACACTGAAGCTTTCTTT. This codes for CAWSRDWNTEAFF.